The clone carrying this T cell receptor (beta chain) was seen only a few times. One entry per CDR3 protein, called by TCRdb with MiXCR from the RACE reads. The sample consists of 80,000 to 100,000 distinct CDR3 sequences, approximately 10% of them appearing once. This record comes from a study of human T cells and chemical hapten exposure. Study details: The upper back received 0.01% DPC by patch testing, with results read at 6 days.

Described time point: pre-sensitization, week 0. The treatment was: therapeutic diphenylcyclopropenone sensitization with weekly scalp DPC. With 7 bases clipped from V and 6 bases from J, the junction kept 7 bases outside the gene matches. Germline V CDR1 and CDR2: SQVTM, ANQGSEA. This CDR3 has 14 amino acids. This sequence originates from a woman between 55 and 75 years old with alopecia areata. Some clones in this sample may be carry-over from other donors' samples. The sequenced sample was whole blood, obtained in connection with sensitization to the hapten diphenylcyclopropenone (DPC). V and J are TRBV29-1 and TRBJ2-2; 11 bases agree with TRBD1. CDR3 sequence: CSAGDRGFPGELFF. DNA of the CDR3: TGCAGCGCTGGGGACAGGGGGTTCCCCGGGGAGCTGTTTTTT.